The TCR beta chain described here comes from a study of blood T cell repertoires in COVID-19. Study overall: There were acute and convalescent COVID-19 samples, and they came from the United States, Italy and Spain. PBMCs, B-cell-depleted T cells, or T cells were the source of the cDNA or gDNA that made up the material.

The CDR3 extends over 12 amino acids. The germline CDR1 and CDR2 sequences are ENHRY and SYGVKD. V was pared by 4 bases and J by 5 bases, with 6 bases between. Original data processing: From reference gene primer amplification, estimates of nucleated cell counts were derived. The protocol was immunoSEQ multiplex PCR, while the TCRdb copy is restricted to in-frame clones and leaves out a portion. V and J calls and clone size are those listed in that table; D and trimming were worked out from the DNA. The table has about 40,000 clones, roughly 80% seen once. The chain uses TRBV10-3 and TRBJ1-5; D call uncertain. The sequence was collected from a woman in her seventies with acute or convalescent COVID-19. Material: peripheral blood. The CDR3 nucleotides read TGTGCCATCAGTGGGGGAGATCAGCCCCAGCATTTT. Its translation: CAISGGDQPQHF.